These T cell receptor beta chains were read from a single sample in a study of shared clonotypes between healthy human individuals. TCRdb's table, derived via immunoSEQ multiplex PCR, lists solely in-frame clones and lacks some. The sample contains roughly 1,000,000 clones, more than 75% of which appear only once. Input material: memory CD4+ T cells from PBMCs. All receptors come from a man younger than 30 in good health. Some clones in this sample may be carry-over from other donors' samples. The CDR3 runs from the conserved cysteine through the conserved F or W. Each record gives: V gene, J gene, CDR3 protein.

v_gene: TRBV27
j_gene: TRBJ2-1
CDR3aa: CASSFLNRYNEQFF

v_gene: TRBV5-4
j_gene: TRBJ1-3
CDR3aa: CASSQQGVGNTIYF

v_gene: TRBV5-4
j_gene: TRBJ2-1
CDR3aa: CASSLTAVNEQFF

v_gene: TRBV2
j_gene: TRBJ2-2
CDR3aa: CASRERPGGARAGELFF

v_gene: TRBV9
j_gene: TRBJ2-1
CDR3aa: CASSQRGTSGNNEQFF

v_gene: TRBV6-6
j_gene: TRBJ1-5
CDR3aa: CASSRTGEPSSQHF

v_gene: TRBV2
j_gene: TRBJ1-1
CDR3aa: CASSRKGTANTEAFF

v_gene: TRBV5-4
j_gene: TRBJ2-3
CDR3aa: CASSLEDTQYF

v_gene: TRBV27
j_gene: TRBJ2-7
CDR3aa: CASSFRWGAYEQYF

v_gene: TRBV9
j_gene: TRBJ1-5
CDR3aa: CASSAGHRPNQPQHF

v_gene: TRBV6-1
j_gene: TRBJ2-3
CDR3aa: CASSQNPGYTDTQYF

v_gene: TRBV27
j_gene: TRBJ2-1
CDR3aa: CASSPYLLVDSEQFF

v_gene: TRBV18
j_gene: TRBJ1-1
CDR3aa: CASSPPQGDIAEAFF

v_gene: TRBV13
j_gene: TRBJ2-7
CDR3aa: CASSPSNWDHEQYF

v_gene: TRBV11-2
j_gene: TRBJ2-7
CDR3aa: CASSLDNGQQGYF

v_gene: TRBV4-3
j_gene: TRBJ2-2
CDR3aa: CASSQDLGGSGSPTGELFF

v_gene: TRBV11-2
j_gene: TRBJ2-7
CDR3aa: CASSLDQLAAYEQYF

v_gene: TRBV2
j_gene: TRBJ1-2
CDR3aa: CASRTGTDGLHYGYTF

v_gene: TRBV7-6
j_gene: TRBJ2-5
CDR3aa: CASTPGGTQETQYF

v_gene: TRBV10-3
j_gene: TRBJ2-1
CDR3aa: CAITPDQTYNEQFF

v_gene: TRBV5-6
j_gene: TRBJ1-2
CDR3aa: CASSYRGGYTF

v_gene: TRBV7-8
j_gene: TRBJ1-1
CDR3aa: CASSIRGNTEAFF

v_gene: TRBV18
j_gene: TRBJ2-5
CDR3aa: CASSLRTAPETQYF

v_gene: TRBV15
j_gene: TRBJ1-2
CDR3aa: CATSRDHGGYTF

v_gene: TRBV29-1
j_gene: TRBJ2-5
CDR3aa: CSVETPGSRETQYF

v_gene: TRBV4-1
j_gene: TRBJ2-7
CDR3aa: CASSQGTGGSTYEQYF

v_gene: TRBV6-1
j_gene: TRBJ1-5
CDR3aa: CASSFQVNQPQHF

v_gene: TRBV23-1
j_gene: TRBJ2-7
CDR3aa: CASSQSPVRQKKPYEQYF

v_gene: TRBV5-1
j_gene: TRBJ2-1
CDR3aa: CASSLDPLAGGYNEQFF

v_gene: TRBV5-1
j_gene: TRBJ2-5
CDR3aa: CASSLGSPSRETQYF